These 5 T cell receptor beta chains originate from one sample sequenced in a study of CD8+CD57+ T cells in acquired aplastic anemia. The template for TCR beta VDJ and CDR3 sequence profiling was genomic DNA. TCRdb itself ran the reads through MiXCR, one entry per CDR3 protein. The sample lists a few hundred thousand distinct CDR3 sequences, 61% occurring once. Sample: sorted CD4+, CD8+, or CD8+CD57+ T cells (not recorded which) from PBMCs. The receptors originated from a human donor in good health.

A few counts support this clonotype. The chain carries TRBV7-9 and TRBJ2-7; 8 nucleotides align to TRBD2. The V gene's germline CDR1 is SEHNR and CDR2 FQNEAQ (reference sequence). Trimming cost V 5 bases and J 0 bases; bases outside gene matches: 9. The CDR3 is made up of 16 amino acids. The chain's CDR3 is CASSRGTGGLSYEQYF. The DNA of the CDR3 is TGTGCCAGCAGCCGTGGTACGGGAGGGCTCTCCTACGAGCAGTACTTC.

The chain joins TRBV9 to TRBJ2-5, with D unclear. The germline V gene encodes CDR1 SGDLS and CDR2 YYNGEE. V lost 1 base and J 5 bases, leaving 9 bases between the germline ends. CDR3 length equals 13 residues. CDR3 in amino acids: CASSVNPGETQYF. In DNA form, the CDR3 reads TGTGCCAGCAGCGTAAACCCCGGGGAGACCCAGTACTTC.

The V gene is TRBV4-1, the J gene TRBJ2-5, with D hard to call. This CDR3 is 13 amino acids long. Germline-derived CDR1 and CDR2 are MGHRA and YSYEKL. Deletions cut 0 bases from V and 7 bases from J, with 9 bases between. The DNA for the CDR3 is TGCGCCAGCAGCCAAGACAGCCTGGGGACCCAGTACTTC. It specifies CASSQDSLGTQYF.

V is TRBV7-9 and J is TRBJ1-1; weak D call: TRBD1 (5 bases). The V end was cut by 5 bases, the J end by 1 base, with 17 bases between. This CDR3 has 16 residues. Germline V gives CDR1 SEHNR, CDR2 FQNEAQ (reference sequence). The CDR3 sequence: CASSPAFAGENTEAFF. For the CDR3, the DNA is TGTGCCAGCAGCCCGGCGTTCGCGGGGGAGAACACTGAAGCTTTCTTT. Using reference TRBV7-9 and TRBJ1-1 for the parts outside the CDR3, the full variable domain is DTGVSQNPRHKITKRGQNVTFRCDPISEHNRLYWYRQTLGQGPEFLTYFQNEAQLEKSRLLSDRFSAERPKGSFSTLEIQRTEQGDSAMYLCASSPAFAGENTEAFFGQGTRLTVV.

This clonotype was detected only a few times. The chain employs TRBV9 and TRBJ2-7; D perhaps matches TRBD2 (6 bases). Trimming cost V 4 bases and J 1 base, with 15 bases left between them. Per germline, CDR1 SGDLS and CDR2 YYNGEE. The CDR3 runs to 15 residues. This CDR3 is CASSLTGTASYEQYF. The CDR3 coding sequence is TGTGCCAGCAGCCTTACCGGGACTGCGTCCTACGAGCAGTACTTC.